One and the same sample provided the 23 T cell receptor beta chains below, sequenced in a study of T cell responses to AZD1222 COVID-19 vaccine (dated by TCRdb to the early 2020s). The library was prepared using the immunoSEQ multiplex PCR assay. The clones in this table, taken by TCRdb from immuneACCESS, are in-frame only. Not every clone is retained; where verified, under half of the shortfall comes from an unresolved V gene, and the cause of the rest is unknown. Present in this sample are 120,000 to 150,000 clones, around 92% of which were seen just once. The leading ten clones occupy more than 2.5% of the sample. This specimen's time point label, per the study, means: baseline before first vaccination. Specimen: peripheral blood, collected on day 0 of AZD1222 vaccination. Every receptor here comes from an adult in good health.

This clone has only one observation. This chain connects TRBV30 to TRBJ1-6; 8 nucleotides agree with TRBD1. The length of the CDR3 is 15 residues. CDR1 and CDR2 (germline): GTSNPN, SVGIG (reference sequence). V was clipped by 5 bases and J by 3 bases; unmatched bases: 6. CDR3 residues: CAWVPGTGYNSPLHF. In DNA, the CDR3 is TGTGCCTGGGTACCCGGGACAGGCTATAATTCACCCCTCCACTTT.

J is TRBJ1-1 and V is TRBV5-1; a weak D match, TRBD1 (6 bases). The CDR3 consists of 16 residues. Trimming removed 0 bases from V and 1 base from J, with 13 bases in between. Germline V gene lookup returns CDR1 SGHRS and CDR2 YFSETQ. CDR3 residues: CASSLGQGLSNTEAFF. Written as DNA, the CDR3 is TGCGCCAGCAGCTTGGGTCAGGGGCTTTCGAACACTGAAGCTTTCTTT.

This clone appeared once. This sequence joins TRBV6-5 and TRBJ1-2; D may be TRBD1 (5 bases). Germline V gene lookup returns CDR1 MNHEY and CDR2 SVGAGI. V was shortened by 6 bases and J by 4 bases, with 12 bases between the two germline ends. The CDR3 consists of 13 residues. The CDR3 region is CASRNRDSYGYTF. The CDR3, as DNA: TGTGCCAGCAGGAACCGGGACTCCTATGGCTACACCTTC.

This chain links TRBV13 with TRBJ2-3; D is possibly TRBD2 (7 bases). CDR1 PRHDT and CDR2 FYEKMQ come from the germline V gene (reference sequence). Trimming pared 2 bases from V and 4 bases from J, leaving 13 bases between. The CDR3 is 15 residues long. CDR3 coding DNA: TGTGCCAGCAGCTTATTAGGGGGGGATCCAGATACGCAGTATTTT. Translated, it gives CASSLLGGDPDTQYF.

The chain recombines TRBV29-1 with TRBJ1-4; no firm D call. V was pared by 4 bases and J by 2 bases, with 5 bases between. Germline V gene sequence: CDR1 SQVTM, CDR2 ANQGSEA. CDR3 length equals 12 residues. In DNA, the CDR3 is TGCAGCGTTGGGCGGACTAATGAAAAACTGTTTTTT. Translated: CSVGRTNEKLFF.

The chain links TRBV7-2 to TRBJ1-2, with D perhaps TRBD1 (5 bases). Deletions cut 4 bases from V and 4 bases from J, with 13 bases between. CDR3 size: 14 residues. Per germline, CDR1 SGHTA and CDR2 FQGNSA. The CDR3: CASSWGSPTYGYTF. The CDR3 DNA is TGTGCCAGCAGCTGGGGGTCCCCCACCTATGGCTACACCTTC.

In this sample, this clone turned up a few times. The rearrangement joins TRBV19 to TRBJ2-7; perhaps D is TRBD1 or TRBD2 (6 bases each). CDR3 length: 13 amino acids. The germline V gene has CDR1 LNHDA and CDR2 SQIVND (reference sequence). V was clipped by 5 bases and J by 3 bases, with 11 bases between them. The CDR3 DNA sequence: TGTGCCAGTAGTTCCGGGGGCTACTACGAGCAGTACTTC. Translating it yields CASSSGGYYEQYF.

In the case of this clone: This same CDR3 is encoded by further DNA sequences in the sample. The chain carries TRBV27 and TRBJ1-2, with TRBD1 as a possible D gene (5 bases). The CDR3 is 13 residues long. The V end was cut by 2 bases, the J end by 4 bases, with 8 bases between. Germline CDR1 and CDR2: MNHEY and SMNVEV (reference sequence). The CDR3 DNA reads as TGTGCCAGCAGTTTAGGGCAGGGCTATGGCTACACCTTC. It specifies CASSLGQGYGYTF.

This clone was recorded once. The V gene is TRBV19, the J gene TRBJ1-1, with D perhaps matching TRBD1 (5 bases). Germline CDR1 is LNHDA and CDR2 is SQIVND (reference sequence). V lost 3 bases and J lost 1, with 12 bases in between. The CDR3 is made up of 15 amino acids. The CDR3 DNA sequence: TGTGCCAGTAGTATGGGGGGGGTAACGAACACTGAAGCTTTCTTT. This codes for CASSMGGVTNTEAFF. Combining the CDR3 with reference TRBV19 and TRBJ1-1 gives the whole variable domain DGGITQSPKYLFRKEGQNVTLSCEQNLNHDAMYWYRQDPGQGLRLIYYSQIVNDFQKGDIAEGYSVSREKKESFPLTVTSAQKNPTAFYLCASSMGGVTNTEAFFGQGTRLTVV.

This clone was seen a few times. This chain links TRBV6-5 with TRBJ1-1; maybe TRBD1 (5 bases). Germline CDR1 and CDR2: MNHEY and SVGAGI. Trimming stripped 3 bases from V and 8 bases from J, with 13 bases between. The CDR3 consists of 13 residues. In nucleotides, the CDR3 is TGTGCCAGCAGTTATCGGAGGGGCAGGGAAGCTTTCTTT. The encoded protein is CASSYRRGREAFF.

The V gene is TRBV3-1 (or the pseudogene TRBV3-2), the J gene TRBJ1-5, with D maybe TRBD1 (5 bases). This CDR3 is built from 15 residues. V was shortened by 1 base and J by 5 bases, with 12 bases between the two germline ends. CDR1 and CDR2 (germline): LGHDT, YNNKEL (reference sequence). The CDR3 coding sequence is TGTGCCAGCAGCCAAGGGGTGGGGCTTTATCAGCCCCAGCATTTT. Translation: CASSQGVGLYQPQHF.

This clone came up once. CDR3 sequence: CASSQDGYSNQPQHF. DNA of the CDR3: TGTGCCAGCAGCCAGGACGGCTATAGCAATCAGCCCCAGCATTTT. V and J are TRBV5-8 and TRBJ1-5; D uncertain. V lost 4 bases, J lost 0 bases, and 11 bases lay in between. The CDR3 is 15 residues long. The V gene's germline CDR1 is SGHTS and CDR2 YDEGEE.

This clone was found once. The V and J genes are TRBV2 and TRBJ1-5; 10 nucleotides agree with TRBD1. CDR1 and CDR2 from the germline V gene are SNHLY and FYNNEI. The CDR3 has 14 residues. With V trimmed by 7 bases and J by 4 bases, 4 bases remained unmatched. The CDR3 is CASTRTGGNQPQHF. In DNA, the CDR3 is TGTGCCAGCACTAGGACAGGGGGTAATCAGCCCCAGCATTTT.

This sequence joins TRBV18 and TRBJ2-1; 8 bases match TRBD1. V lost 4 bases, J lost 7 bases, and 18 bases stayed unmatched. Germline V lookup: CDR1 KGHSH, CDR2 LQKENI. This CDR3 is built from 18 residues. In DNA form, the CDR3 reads TGTGCCAGCTCACTACATGGACAGGGAGTCTTTCCATGGAATGAGCAGTTCTTC. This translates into CASSLHGQGVFPWNEQFF.

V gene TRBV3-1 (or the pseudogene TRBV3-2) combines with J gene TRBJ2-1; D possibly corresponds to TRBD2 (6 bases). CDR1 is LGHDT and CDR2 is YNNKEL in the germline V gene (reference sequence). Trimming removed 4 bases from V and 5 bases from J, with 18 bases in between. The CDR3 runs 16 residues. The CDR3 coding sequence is TGTGCCAGCAGCCCTGTGACTAGGGCCATCAACAATGAGCAGTTCTTC. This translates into CASSPVTRAINNEQFF.

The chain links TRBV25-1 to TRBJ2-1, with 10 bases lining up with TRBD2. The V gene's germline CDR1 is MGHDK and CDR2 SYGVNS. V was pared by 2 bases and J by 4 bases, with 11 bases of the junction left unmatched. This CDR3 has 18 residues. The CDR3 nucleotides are TGTGCCAGCAGTGAACGGATAAGCGGGAGGGCCGGGTACAATGAGCAGTTCTTC. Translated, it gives CASSERISGRAGYNEQFF.

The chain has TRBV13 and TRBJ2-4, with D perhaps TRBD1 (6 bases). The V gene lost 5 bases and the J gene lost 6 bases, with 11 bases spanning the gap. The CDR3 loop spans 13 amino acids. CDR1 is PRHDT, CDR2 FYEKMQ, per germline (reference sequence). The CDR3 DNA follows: TGTGCCAGCAGCGCACAGGGTAGAAACATTCAGTACTTC. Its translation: CASSAQGRNIQYF. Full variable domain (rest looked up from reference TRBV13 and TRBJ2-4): AAGVIQSPRHLIKEKRETATLKCYPIPRHDTVYWYQQGPGQDPQFLISFYEKMQSDKGSIPDRFSAQQFSDYHSELNMSSLELGDSALYFCASSAQGRNIQYFGAGTRLSVL.

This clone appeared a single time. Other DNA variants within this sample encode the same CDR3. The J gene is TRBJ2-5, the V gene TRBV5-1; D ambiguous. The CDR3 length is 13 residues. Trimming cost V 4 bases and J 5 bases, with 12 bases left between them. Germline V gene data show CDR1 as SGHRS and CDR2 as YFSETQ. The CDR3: CASSLLVGETQYF. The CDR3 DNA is TGCGCCAGCAGCCTCTTAGTTGGGGAGACCCAGTACTTC.

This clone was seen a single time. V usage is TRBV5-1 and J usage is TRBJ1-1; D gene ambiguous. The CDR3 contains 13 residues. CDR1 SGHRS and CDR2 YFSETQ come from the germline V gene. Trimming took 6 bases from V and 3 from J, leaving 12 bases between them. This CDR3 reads CASMRNLDTEAFF. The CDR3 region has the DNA TGCGCCAGCATGAGGAATTTGGACACTGAAGCTTTCTTT.

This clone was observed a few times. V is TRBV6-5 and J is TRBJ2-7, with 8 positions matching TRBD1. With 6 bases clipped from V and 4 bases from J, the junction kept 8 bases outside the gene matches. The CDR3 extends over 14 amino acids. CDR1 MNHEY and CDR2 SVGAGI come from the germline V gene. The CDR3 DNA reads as TGTGCCAGCAGCTTGACAGGGGTTGGGTACGAGCAGTACTTC. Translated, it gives CASSLTGVGYEQYF.

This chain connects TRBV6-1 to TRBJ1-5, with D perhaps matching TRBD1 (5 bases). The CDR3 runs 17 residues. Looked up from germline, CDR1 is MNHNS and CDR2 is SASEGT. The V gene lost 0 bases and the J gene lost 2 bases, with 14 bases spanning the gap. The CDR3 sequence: CASSEAGARGGNQPQHF. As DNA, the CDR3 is TGTGCCAGCAGTGAAGCAGGGGCCCGCGGGGGCAATCAGCCCCAGCATTTT.

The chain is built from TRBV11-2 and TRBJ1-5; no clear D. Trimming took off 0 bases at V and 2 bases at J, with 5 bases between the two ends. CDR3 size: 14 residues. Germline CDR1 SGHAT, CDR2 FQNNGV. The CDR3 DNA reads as TGTGCCAGCAGCTTAGATCGCCGCAATCAGCCCCAGCATTTT. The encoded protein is CASSLDRRNQPQHF.

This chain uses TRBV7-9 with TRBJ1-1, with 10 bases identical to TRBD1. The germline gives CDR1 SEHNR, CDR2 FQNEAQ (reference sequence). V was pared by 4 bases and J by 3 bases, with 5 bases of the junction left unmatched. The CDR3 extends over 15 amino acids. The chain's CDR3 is CASSYRTGGYTEAFF. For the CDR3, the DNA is TGTGCCAGCAGCTACAGGACAGGGGGATACACTGAAGCTTTCTTT. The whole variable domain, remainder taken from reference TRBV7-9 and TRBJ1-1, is DTGVSQNPRHKITKRGQNVTFRCDPISEHNRLYWYRQTLGQGPEFLTYFQNEAQLEKSRLLSDRFSAERPKGSFSTLEIQRTEQGDSAMYLCASSYRTGGYTEAFFGQGTRLTVV.